Described below is a single TCR beta chain sequence and its context. In this sample, this clone turned up once. No antigen is known for it. No base-level quality is on record; no much larger clone is a single base apart. This sample was taken from a study of blood T cell repertoires in COVID-19 (TCRdb year 2020). General notes on the study: The collaborator samples originated in the United States, Italy and Spain and spanned the acute and convalescent phases of COVID-19. Deeply sampled blood TCRbeta repertoires from subjects exposed to, actively infected with, or recovered from COVID-19 were included in the dataset. Where HLA class I and class II types were available, the types were taken from metadata supplied by the sample provider, not from assay-based typing. Sample metadata almost always included a de-identified subject ID, COVID-19 status, age in years and sex. The samples were drawn from the first 160 participants of the ongoing ImmuneRACE study and from some 1,300 subjects provided by 6 global collaborators. The prospective study material was composed of cDNA or gDNA derived from T cells, B-cell-depleted T cells, or PBMCs. A freely available public database, intended as a resource for researchers studying the immune response to SARS-CoV-2, is where the repertoires were released. Findings and caveats that apply to the study as a whole: The amount of clinical and demographic metadata varied by source and participant and was provided uncurated.

CDR3 length: 15 amino acids, cysteine to phenylalanine. Only the CDR3 portion is preserved as DNA: 45 bases, with reading frame beginning at the first base. V is clipped by 0 bases and J by 6 bases, and the sequence between their germline boundaries is 15 bases long. CDR1 is given as SGHRS and CDR2 as YFSETQ, both from the germline V gene. TCRbeta CDR3 regions were amplified from genomic DNA using the immunoSEQ Assay, a bias-controlled multiplex PCR. On the authors' methods: Within the assay, amplification of reference gene primers was used to estimate how many nucleated cells each sample contained. To quantify the absolute abundance of each unique TCRbeta CDR3 rearrangement, sequence reads were collapsed and filtered. For each sample, productive Simpson clonality was calculated as the square root of Simpson's diversity index over productive rearrangements. What TCRdb holds here is the immuneACCESS table cut down to in-frame rearrangements. Part of the clones is not present; checked against another copy, under half of the missing clones reflect an unresolved V gene, and the others are unexplained. V and J calls and clone size are those listed in that table; D and trimming were worked out from the DNA. For this sample there are 270,000 or so clones; 70% to 90% appear just once. The ten biggest clones cover around 6.3% of the sample.

Participants in the prospective study were aged roughly 18 to 95 years, lived in 20 to 25 United States geographic areas, and enrolled through a virtual design. In the prospective study, participants were assigned to cohorts based on the clinical history participants reported in a screening survey and a study questionnaire. A participant counted as exposed if, within 2 weeks of entering the study, that participant had been in contact with someone who had a PCR-confirmed or clinician-diagnosed COVID-19 case. In the prospective study, mobile phlebotomists collected whole blood, serum and a nasopharyngeal or oropharyngeal swab from each participant. Additional blood draws and questionnaires over an approximately two-month period could optionally be provided by prospective study participants. Before DNA extraction, blood samples from the prospective study were shipped at room temperature or frozen.

Sequenced material: PBMCs or T cells enriched from blood (not recorded which). In this chain, TRBV5-1 is recombined with TRBJ1-1; 5 matching bases give a weak D call of TRBD1. This clonotype was sampled from a woman in her forties or fifties who had been exposed to COVID-19. The DNA sequence follows: TGCGCCAGCAGCTTGGAGGAGGGGAGCTGGTCTGAAGCTTTCTTT. This sequence encodes CASSLEEGSWSEAFF.